The sample holds a few counts of the clone carrying this T cell receptor (beta chain). V was clipped by 4 bases and J by 5 bases, with 7 bases between them. CDR3 length: 11 residues. Germline CDR1 reads DFQATT; CDR2 reads SNEGSKA (reference sequence). Each CDR3 protein is one row after TCRdb ran MiXCR on the RT-PCR reads. Among almost 700,000 distinct CDR3 sequences listed, 14% were seen once. The sequencing sample was made of memory CD4+ T cells from blood. The chain links TRBV20-1 to TRBJ2-3; D is undetermined. The sequence was obtained from a female donor in good health, serving as a healthy control. The CDR3 region is CSATGRDTQYF. Here the CDR3 DNA reads TGCAGTGCTACGGGTCGAGATACGCAGTATTTT.